The 7 T cell receptor beta chains presented below share a single source sample, sequenced in a study of blood T cell repertoires in COVID-19. Measured with immunoSEQ multiplex PCR; TCRdb has only the in-frame clones, and not every one. The sample lists 150,000 to 200,000 clones, about 83% occurring once. The sample taken for sequencing was peripheral blood. The receptors stem from a young man with active or convalescent COVID-19.

This clone was picked up one time. The rearrangement links TRBV7-2 to TRBJ1-5; TRBD1 matches 7 bases. CDR1 and CDR2 from the germline V gene are SGHTA and FQGNSA. With V trimmed by 1 base and J by 4 bases, 1 base remained unmatched. There are 14 residues in the CDR3. The CDR3 nucleotides read TGTGCCAGCAGCTTAGGGACAGGTAATCAGCCCCAGCATTTT. It encodes CASSLGTGNQPQHF.

The V gene is TRBV27, the J gene TRBJ1-2; possible D gene TRBD1, 5 bases. The V end lost 6 bases, the J end lost 1 base, and 15 bases lay between the germline ends. CDR1 and CDR2 (germline): MNHEY, SMNVEV (reference sequence). The CDR3 covers 15 residues. CDR3 region: CASSPLQAHNYGYTF. The CDR3, as DNA: TGTGCCAGCAGCCCATTACAGGCCCATAACTATGGCTACACCTTC.

This clone has only one observation. The V and J genes are TRBV5-6 and TRBJ1-4; no definite D call. The CDR3 sequence is 13 residues long. V was shortened by 4 bases and J by 2 bases, with 6 bases between the two germline ends. Looked up from germline, CDR1 is SGHDT and CDR2 is YYEEEE. The CDR3 spells CASSTTTNEKLFF. CDR3 DNA sequence: TGTGCCAGCAGCACCACTACTAATGAAAAACTGTTTTTT.

This clone was seen more than once but under ten times. Distinct nucleotide sequences in the sample also encode this CDR3. The chain employs TRBV5-1 and TRBJ1-2; D not resolved. Trimming pared 0 bases from V and 2 bases from J, leaving 5 bases between. Germline CDR1 SGHRS, CDR2 YFSETQ. This CDR3 is 13 amino acids long. CDR3 loop: CASSLVQNYGYTF. As DNA, the CDR3 is TGCGCCAGCAGCTTGGTACAAAACTATGGCTACACCTTC.

The V gene is TRBV11-2, the J gene TRBJ1-2; a possible D gene is TRBD1 (5 bases). Germline V lookup: CDR1 SGHAT, CDR2 FQNNGV. V was shortened by 5 bases and J by 4 bases, with 14 bases between the two germline ends. CDR3 length equals 14 residues. As DNA, the CDR3 is TGTGCCAGCAGCCGGGGCGCGGGACTCTATGGCTACACCTTC. Its translation: CASSRGAGLYGYTF. Full variable domain (remainder filled in from reference TRBV11-2 and TRBJ1-2): EAGVAQSPRYKIIEKRQSVAFWCNPISGHATLYWYQQILGQGPKLLIQFQNNGVVDDSQLPKDRFSAERLKGVDSTLKIQPAKLEDSAVYLCASSRGAGLYGYTFGSGTRLTVV.

This rearrangement joins TRBV29-1 to TRBJ2-1; 15 nucleotides agree with TRBD2. CDR1 is SQVTM and CDR2 is ANQGSEA in the germline V gene. V shed 6 bases, J shed 6 bases, and the junction held 3 bases outside the gene matches. The CDR3 has 14 residues. The CDR3 spells CSVQGLAGGNEQFF. The CDR3 bases are TGCAGCGTCCAGGGACTAGCGGGAGGCAATGAGCAGTTCTTC.

The CDR3 bases are TGTGCCAGCAGCTTTTGGACAGGGATCGTTGGCTACACCTTC. Translated, it gives CASSFWTGIVGYTF. The chain combines TRBV5-4 with TRBJ1-2, with 8 bases matching TRBD1. There are 14 residues in the CDR3. With 2 bases clipped from V and 7 bases from J, the junction kept 7 bases outside the gene matches. Germline CDR1 is SGHNT and CDR2 is YYREEE (reference sequence). The full variable domain, completed using reference TRBV5-4 and TRBJ1-2, is ETGVTQSPTHLIKTRGQQVTLRCSSQSGHNTVSWYQQALGQGPQFIFQYYREEENGRGNFPPRFSGLQFPNYSSELNVNALELDDSALYLCASSFWTGIVGYTFGSGTRLTVV.